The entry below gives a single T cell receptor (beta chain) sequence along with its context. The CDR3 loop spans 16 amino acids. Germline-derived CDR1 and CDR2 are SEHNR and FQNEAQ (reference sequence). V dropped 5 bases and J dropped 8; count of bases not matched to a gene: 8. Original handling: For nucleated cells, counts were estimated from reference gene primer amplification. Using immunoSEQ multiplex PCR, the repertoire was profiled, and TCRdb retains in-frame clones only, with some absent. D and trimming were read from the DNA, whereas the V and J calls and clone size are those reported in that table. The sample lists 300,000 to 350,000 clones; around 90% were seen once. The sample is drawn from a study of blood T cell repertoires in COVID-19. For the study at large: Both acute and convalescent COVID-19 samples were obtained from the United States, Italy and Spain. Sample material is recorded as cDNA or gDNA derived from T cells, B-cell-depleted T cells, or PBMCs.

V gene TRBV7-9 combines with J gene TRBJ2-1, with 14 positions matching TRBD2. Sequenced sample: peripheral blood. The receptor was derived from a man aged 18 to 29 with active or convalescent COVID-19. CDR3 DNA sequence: TGTGCCAGCAGCGTCTGGGGACTAGCGGGAGTTCATGAGCAGTTCTTC. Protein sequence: CASSVWGLAGVHEQFF.